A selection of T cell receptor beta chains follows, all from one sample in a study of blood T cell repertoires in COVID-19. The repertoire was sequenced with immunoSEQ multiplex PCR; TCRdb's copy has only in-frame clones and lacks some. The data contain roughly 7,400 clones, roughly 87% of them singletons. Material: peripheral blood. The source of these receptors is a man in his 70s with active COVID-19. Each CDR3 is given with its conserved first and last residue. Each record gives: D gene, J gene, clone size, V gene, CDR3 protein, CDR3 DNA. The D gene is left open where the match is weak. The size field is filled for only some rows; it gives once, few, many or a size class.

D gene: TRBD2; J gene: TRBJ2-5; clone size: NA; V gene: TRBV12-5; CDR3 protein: CASGLAGGYQETQYF; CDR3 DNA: TGTGCTAGTGGCTTAGCGGGGGGGTACCAAGAGACCCAGTACTTC
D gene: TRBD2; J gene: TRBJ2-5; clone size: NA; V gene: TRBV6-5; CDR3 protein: CASSYSGGVEETQYF; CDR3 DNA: TGTGCCAGCAGTTACTCGGGGGGGGTAGAAGAGACCCAGTACTTC
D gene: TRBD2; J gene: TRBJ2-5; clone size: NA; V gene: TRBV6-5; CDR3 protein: CASSYYAGGFQETQYF; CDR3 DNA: TGTGCCAGCAGTTATTACGCGGGGGGCTTTCAAGAGACCCAGTACTTC
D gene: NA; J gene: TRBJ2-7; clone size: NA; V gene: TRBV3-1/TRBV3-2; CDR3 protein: CASSQHYEQYF; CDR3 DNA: TGTGCCAGCAGCCAACACTACGAGCAGTACTTC
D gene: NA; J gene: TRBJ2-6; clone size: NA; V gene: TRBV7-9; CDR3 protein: CATTVAGGTGANVLTF; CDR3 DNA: TGTGCCACAACGGTGGCCGGAGGGACTGGGGCCAACGTCCTGACTTTC
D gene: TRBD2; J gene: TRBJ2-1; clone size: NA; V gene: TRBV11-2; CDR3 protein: CASSPFSGGGSSYNEQFF; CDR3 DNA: TGTGCCAGCAGCCCCTTTTCAGGCGGGGGGAGCTCCTACAATGAGCAGTTCTTC
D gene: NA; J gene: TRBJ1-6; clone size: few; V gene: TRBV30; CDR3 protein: CAWSWREVSPLHF; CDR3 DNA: TGTGCCTGGAGTTGGCGGGAGGTGTCACCCCTCCACTTT
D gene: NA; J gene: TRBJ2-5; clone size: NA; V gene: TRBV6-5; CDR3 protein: CASSYSAAQETQYF; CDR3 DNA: TGTGCCAGCAGTTACTCGGCGGCGCAAGAGACCCAGTACTTC
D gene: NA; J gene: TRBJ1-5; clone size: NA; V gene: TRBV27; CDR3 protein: CATRQDLYSNQPQHF; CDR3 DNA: TGTGCCACGCGACAGGACCTCTATAGCAATCAGCCCCAGCATTTT
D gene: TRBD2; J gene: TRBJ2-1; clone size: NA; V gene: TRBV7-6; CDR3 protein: CASSLGDGTSLYNEQFF; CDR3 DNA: TGTGCCAGCAGCTTAGGCGATGGGACTAGTCTGTACAATGAGCAGTTCTTC
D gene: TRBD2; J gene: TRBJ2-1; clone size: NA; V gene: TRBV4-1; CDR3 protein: CASSQDGGGSYNEQFF; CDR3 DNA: TGCGCCAGCAGCCAAGATGGGGGGGGGTCCTACAATGAGCAGTTCTTC
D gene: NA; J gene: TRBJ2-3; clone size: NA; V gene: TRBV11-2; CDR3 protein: CASSFFLSTDTQYF; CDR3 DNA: TGTGCCAGCAGCTTTTTCCTCTCCACAGATACGCAGTATTTT
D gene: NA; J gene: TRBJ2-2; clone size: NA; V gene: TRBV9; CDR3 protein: CASSIGLTGELFF; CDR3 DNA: TGTGCCAGCAGCATCGGACTGACAGGAGAGCTGTTTTTT
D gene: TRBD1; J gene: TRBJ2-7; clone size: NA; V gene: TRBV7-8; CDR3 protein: CASSWDSRYEQYF; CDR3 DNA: TGTGCCAGCAGCTGGGACAGTCGCTACGAGCAGTACTTC
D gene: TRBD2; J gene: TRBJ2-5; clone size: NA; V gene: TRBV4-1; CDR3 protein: CASSRPGGAVETQYF; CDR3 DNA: TGCGCCAGCAGCCGCCCCGGGGGGGCGGTTGAGACCCAGTACTTC
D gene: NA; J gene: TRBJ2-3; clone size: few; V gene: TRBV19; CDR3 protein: CASTPQGGGSTDTQYF; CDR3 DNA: TGTGCCAGTACTCCTCAGGGAGGGGGGAGCACAGATACGCAGTATTTT
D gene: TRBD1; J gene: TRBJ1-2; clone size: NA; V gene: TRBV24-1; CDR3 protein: CATSDPTGGYTF; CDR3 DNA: TGTGCCACCAGTGACCCGACAGGGGGCTACACCTTC
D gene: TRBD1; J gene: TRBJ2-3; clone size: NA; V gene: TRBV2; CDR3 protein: CASSENWTGGTDTQYF; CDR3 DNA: TGTGCCAGCAGTGAAAACTGGACAGGGGGGACAGATACGCAGTATTTT
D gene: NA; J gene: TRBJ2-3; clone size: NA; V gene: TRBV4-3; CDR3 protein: CASSQDARGLTDTQYF; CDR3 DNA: TGCGCCAGCAGCCAAGATGCCCGGGGGTTAACAGATACGCAGTATTTT
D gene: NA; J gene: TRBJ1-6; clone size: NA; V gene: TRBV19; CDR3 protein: CASRGTPAGSNSPLHF; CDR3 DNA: TGTGCCAGTAGAGGAACGCCCGCAGGGTCTAATTCACCCCTCCACTTT
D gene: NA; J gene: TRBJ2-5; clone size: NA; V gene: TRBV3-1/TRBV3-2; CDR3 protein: CASSRREWETQYF; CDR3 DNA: TGTGCCAGCAGCCGTCGAGAGTGGGAGACCCAGTACTTC
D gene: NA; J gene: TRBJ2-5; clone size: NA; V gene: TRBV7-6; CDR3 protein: CASSLRAYQETQYF; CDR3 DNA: TGTGCCAGCAGCTTACGAGCGTACCAAGAGACCCAGTACTTC
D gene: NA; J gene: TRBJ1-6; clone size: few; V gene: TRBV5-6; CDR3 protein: CASSSSGLLSSYNSPLHF; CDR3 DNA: TGTGCCAGCAGCTCATCGGGACTTTTGAGCTCCTATAATTCACCCCTCCACTTT
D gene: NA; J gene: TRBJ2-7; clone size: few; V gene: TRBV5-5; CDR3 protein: CASSLGSFYEQYF; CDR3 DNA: TGTGCCAGCAGCTTGGGTAGTTTCTACGAGCAGTACTTC
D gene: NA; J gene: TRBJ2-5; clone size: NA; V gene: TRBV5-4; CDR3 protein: CASSRDRIQETQYF; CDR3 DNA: TGTGCCAGCAGTCGCGACAGGATCCAAGAGACCCAGTACTTC
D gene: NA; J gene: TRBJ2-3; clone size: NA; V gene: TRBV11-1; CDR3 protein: CASSLGIESRDTQYF; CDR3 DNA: TGTGCCAGCAGCTTAGGGATTGAATCTAGAGATACGCAGTATTTT
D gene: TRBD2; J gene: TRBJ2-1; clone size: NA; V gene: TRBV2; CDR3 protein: CASSEALLTSGGALF; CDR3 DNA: TGTGCCAGCAGTGAAGCGCTTCTGACTAGCGGGGGGGCACTCTTC
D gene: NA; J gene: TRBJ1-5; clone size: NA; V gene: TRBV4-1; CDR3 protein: CASSQGPLGQPQHF; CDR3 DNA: TGCGCCAGCAGCCAAGGGCCCCTCGGGCAGCCCCAGCATTTT
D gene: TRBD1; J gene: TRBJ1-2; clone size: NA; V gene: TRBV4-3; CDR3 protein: CASSPGTANYGYTF; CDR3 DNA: TGCGCCAGCAGCCCCGGGACAGCTAACTATGGCTACACCTTC